Shown below are 23 T cell receptor beta chains from a single sample sequenced in a study of human T cells and chemical hapten exposure. Time point indicated: patch test 1, 2 weeks after DPC sensitization. The treatment is: therapeutic diphenylcyclopropenone sensitization with weekly scalp DPC. TCRdb recomputed calls from the RACE reads with MiXCR, one row per CDR3 protein. The sample includes some 350,000 distinct CDR3 sequences, under 9% of them seen just once. The material was whole blood, obtained in connection with sensitization to the hapten diphenylcyclopropenone (DPC). These receptors were obtained from a woman aged 18-30 years with alopecia areata. Some clones in this sample may be carry-over from other donors' samples.

This clonotype was found a few times. V usage is TRBV6-5 and J usage is TRBJ1-1; D is perhaps TRBD1 (6 bases). CDR1 is MNHEY and CDR2 is SVGAGI in the germline V gene. The CDR3 is made up of 15 amino acids. The V end was cut by 2 bases, the J end by 2 bases, with 12 bases between. The CDR3 loop is CASSYGDRPNTEAFF. For the CDR3, the DNA is TGTGCCAGCAGTTACGGCGACAGGCCAAACACTGAAGCTTTCTTT.

This clonotype occurred a few times. The CDR3 DNA is TGTGCCAGCAGTTTACCCAGGACAGGGAATGGCGAGCAGTACTTC. The encoded protein is CASSLPRTGNGEQYF. V usage is TRBV28 and J usage is TRBJ2-7; 8 bases map to TRBD1. There are 15 residues in the CDR3. CDR1 MDHEN and CDR2 SYDVKM come from the germline V gene. V was clipped by 2 bases and J by 6 bases; unmatched bases: 9.

The chain uses TRBV6-2 or TRBV6-3 and TRBJ2-7; the D gene is possibly TRBD1 (6 bases). This CDR3 has 17 residues. Trimming removed 6 bases at V and 3 bases at J, with 24 bases between. In germline, CDR1 is MNHEY, CDR2 SVGEGT. The chain's CDR3 is CASSPSHTTGYLYEQYF. The CDR3 nucleotides are TGTGCCAGCAGCCCCTCCCACACGACAGGCTACCTCTACGAGCAGTACTTC.

J is TRBJ1-3 and V is TRBV6-5; D not resolved. The ends were cut back, 6 bases at V and 0 bases at J, with 12 bases in the middle. Germline loops: CDR1 MNHEY, CDR2 SVGAGI. The CDR3 runs to 15 residues. DNA for the CDR3: TGTGCCAGCAGCCGCCTATCCTGCTCTGGAAACACCATATATTTT. Translation: CASSRLSCSGNTIYF.

This clonotype was observed a few times. The chain employs TRBV3-1 and TRBJ1-5; D unclear. CDR3 length equals 15 residues. The germline CDR1 and CDR2 sequences are LGHDT and YNNKEL (reference sequence). V was pared by 0 bases and J by 1 base, with 7 bases between. The CDR3: CASSQDGKSNQPQHF. CDR3 DNA sequence: TGTGCCAGCAGCCAAGACGGGAAAAGCAATCAGCCCCAGCATTTT.

The chain joins TRBV10-3 to TRBJ1-5; D perhaps matches TRBD1 (6 bases). Germline V lookup: CDR1 ENHRY, CDR2 SYGVKD. The CDR3 sequence is 19 residues long. Trimming removed 2 bases from V and 0 bases from J, with 20 bases in between. As DNA, the CDR3 is TGTGCCATCAGTGAGGGATCCACAGGTCCCAGGGGTAGCAATCAGCCCCAGCATTTT. Translated: CAISEGSTGPRGSNQPQHF.

This clonotype was counted a few times. J is TRBJ1-5 and V is TRBV6-2 or TRBV6-3; D is ambiguous. Germline CDR1 and CDR2: MNHEY and SVGEGT. The CDR3 has 15 amino acids. V was pared by 5 bases and J by 3 bases, with 14 bases between. Here the CDR3 reads CASSPRAEVNQPQHF. DNA for the CDR3: TGTGCCAGCAGTCCCCGGGCCGAAGTCAATCAGCCCCAGCATTTT.

This clonotype was found a few times. The chain links TRBV29-1 to TRBJ1-5; D call uncertain. Germline V CDR1 and CDR2: SQVTM, ANQGSEA. The V gene lost 4 bases and the J gene lost 0 bases, with 10 bases spanning the gap. This CDR3 comprises 14 residues. CDR3 in amino acids: CSVAFTNSNQPQHF. CDR3 coding DNA: TGCAGCGTTGCGTTTACCAATAGCAATCAGCCCCAGCATTTT.

The rearrangement links TRBV5-7 to TRBJ1-1; 8 bases are shared with TRBD1. Being an ORF, TRBV5-7 has a function that is uncertain. The junction had 6 bases not matched to a gene; V was cut back by 2 bases and J by 3 bases. The CDR3 loop spans 15 amino acids. CDR3 bases: TGTGCCAGCAGCTTCCCAGGGGGCTGGGACACTGAAGCTTTCTTT. The encoded protein is CASSFPGGWDTEAFF.

This clonotype appeared a few times. The chain combines TRBV7-8 with TRBJ2-4; the D gene is possibly TRBD1 (5 bases). In germline, CDR1 is SGHVS, CDR2 FQNEAQ. With 10 bases removed from V and 6 bases from J, the gap between germline ends came to 16 bases. The CDR3 is made up of 13 amino acids. CDR3 amino acids: CATTLRQGNIQYF. DNA of the CDR3: TGTGCCACCACCCTTCGTCAGGGAAACATTCAGTACTTC.

This clonotype occurred a few times. The V gene is TRBV20-1, the J gene TRBJ2-1; 8 bases are a match to TRBD2. The junction had 2 bases not matched to a gene; V was cut back by 1 base and J by 3 bases. The CDR3 spans 14 residues. Per the germline V gene, CDR1 is DFQATT and CDR2 is SNEGSKA (reference sequence). The CDR3 region is CSARAGGLYNEQFF. CDR3 bases: TGCAGTGCTAGAGCGGGGGGGCTCTACAATGAGCAGTTCTTC.

This clonotype was counted a few times. The chain combines TRBV7-2 with TRBJ2-3, with TRBD2 identical over 11 bases. The trim removed 5 bases at V and 4 bases at J, leaving 8 bases unmatched. CDR3 size: 16 residues. Germline-derived CDR1 and CDR2 are SGHTA and FQGNSA. In nucleotides, the CDR3 is TGTGCCAGCAGCGGAATAGCGGGGGGGTTCGCAGATACGCAGTATTTT. Residues: CASSGIAGGFADTQYF.

V is TRBV20-1 and J is TRBJ1-1; D unresolved. The germline CDR1 and CDR2 sequences are DFQATT and SNEGSKA (reference sequence). Trimming took 1 base from V and 5 from J, leaving 11 bases between them. The CDR3 has 13 amino acids. CDR3: CSARVAGKTEAFF. The CDR3 DNA reads as TGCAGTGCTAGAGTCGCCGGGAAGACTGAAGCTTTCTTT.

This clonotype was seen at least ten times. The chain joins TRBV28 to TRBJ2-3; D unresolved. The V gene's germline CDR1 is MDHEN and CDR2 SYDVKM. This CDR3 has 13 residues. The germline V and J ends were trimmed by 2 bases and 3 bases, with 6 bases remaining between them. The CDR3 bases are TGTGCCAGCAGTTTACAGAGTACAGATACGCAGTATTTT. Its translation is CASSLQSTDTQYF.

This clonotype was recorded many times. The rearrangement links TRBV7-2 to TRBJ2-3; 8 bases are a match to TRBD2. The trim removed 5 bases at V and 2 bases at J, leaving 6 bases unmatched. Germline V lookup: CDR1 SGHTA, CDR2 FQGNSA. There are 15 residues in the CDR3. The chain's CDR3 is CASSRGGPVTDTQYF. CDR3 coding DNA: TGTGCCAGCAGCCGCGGGGGGCCGGTCACAGATACGCAGTATTTT.

The gene calls are TRBV5-1 and TRBJ1-1; D call uncertain. Germline CDR1 and CDR2: SGHRS and YFSETQ. The V gene lost 4 bases and the J gene lost 4 bases, with 11 bases spanning the gap. This CDR3 region has 13 residues. The CDR3 DNA is TGCGCCAGCAGCCAATCCACGACCACTGAAGCTTTCTTT. The encoded protein is CASSQSTTTEAFF.

CDR3 loop: CASSQGPGGNGYTF. DNA of the CDR3: TGTGCCAGCAGCCAAGGCCCAGGTGGGAATGGCTACACCTTC. The rearrangement links TRBV14 to TRBJ1-2; D is uncertain. Germline V gene data show CDR1 as SGHDN and CDR2 as FVKESK. The CDR3 runs to 14 residues. Trimming removed 1 base at V and 6 bases at J, with 12 bases between.

The chain uses TRBV14 and TRBJ1-2; D remains ambiguous. V lost 1 base to trimming and J lost 5 bases, with 5 bases between them. The germline V gene encodes CDR1 SGHDN and CDR2 FVKESK. The CDR3 consists of 12 residues. The CDR3 DNA reads as TGTGCCAGCAGCCAAGCGGGTTATGGCTACACCTTC. This sequence encodes CASSQAGYGYTF. Full variable domain (remainder filled in from reference TRBV14 and TRBJ1-2): EAGVTQFPSHSVIEKGQTVTLRCDPISGHDNLYWYRRVMGKEIKFLLHFVKESKQDESGMPNNRFLAERTGGTYSTLKVQPAELEDSGVYFCASSQAGYGYTFGSGTRLTVV.

This clonotype was detected many times. This sequence joins TRBV29-1 and TRBJ1-1; D is unclear. Trimming took 4 bases from V and 4 from J, leaving 4 bases between them. The CDR3 loop spans 10 amino acids. Germline assignment: CDR1 SQVTM and CDR2 ANQGSEA. The CDR3 spells CSVVSTEAFF. Here the CDR3 DNA reads TGCAGCGTTGTATCCACTGAAGCTTTCTTT.

The chain links TRBV20-1 to TRBJ2-1; weak D call: TRBD1 (5 bases). Trimming shortened V by 0 bases and J by 3 bases, and 15 bases separated the two germline ends. Per the germline V gene, CDR1 is DFQATT and CDR2 is SNEGSKA (reference sequence). The length of the CDR3 is 16 residues. Written as DNA, the CDR3 is TGCAGTGCTAGAGATTGGGCTAAGGACAACTACAATGAGCAGTTCTTC. Residues: CSARDWAKDNYNEQFF.

This clonotype appeared a few times. V gene TRBV9 combines with J gene TRBJ2-2; possible D gene TRBD2, 5 bases. Trimming stripped 4 bases from V and 0 bases from J, with 13 bases between. Germline V lookup: CDR1 SGDLS, CDR2 YYNGEE. The CDR3 totals 16 residues. CDR3 loop: CASSTLANPNTGELFF. CDR3 sequence (DNA): TGTGCCAGCAGCACCTTAGCGAACCCGAACACCGGGGAGCTGTTTTTT.

The chain links TRBV7-2 to TRBJ2-3; D might be TRBD1 or TRBD2, each matching 5 bases. The CDR3 spans 17 residues. The germline gives CDR1 SGHTA, CDR2 FQGNSA. Deletions cut 5 bases from V and 2 bases from J, with 20 bases between. The CDR3 DNA is TGTGCCAGCAGCCAACCGAAGGCCGGGGCCCCCACAGATACGCAGTATTTT. Protein product: CASSQPKAGAPTDTQYF.

This clonotype was seen ten or more times. V is TRBV20-1 and J is TRBJ2-7; TRBD1 matches 7 bases. Per the germline V gene, CDR1 is DFQATT and CDR2 is SNEGSKA (reference sequence). Trimming took 5 bases from V and 1 from J; bases not matched to a gene: 5. The CDR3 has 13 amino acids. In DNA, the CDR3 is TGCAGTGCTGGATACAGGGGATCCTACGAGCAGTACTTC. Amino acid sequence: CSAGYRGSYEQYF.